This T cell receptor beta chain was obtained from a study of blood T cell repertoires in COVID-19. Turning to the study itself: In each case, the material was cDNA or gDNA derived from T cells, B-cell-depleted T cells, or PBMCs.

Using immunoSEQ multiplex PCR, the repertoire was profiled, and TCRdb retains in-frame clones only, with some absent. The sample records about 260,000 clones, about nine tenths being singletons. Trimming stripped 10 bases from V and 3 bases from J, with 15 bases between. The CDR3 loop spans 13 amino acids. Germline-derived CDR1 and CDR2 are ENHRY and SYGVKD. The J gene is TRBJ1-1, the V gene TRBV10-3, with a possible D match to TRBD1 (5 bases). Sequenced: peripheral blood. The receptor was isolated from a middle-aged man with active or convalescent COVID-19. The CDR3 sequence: CANPRVLDTEAFF. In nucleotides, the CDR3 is TGTGCCAATCCCAGGGTTTTGGACACTGAAGCTTTCTTT.